One and the same sample provided the 7 T cell receptor beta chains below, sequenced in a study of T-cell memory formation after mild COVID-19. TCRdb re-derived calls from the 5' RACE reads in MiXCR, one entry per CDR3 protein. The table shows 340,000 or so distinct CDR3 sequences, with 10% to 15% occurring only once. Sequenced: PBMCs or a T cell subset sorted from them (not recorded which). Source of these receptors: a man between 18 and 29 years old who had mild COVID-19 (a few samples of this study predate the infection). Cell type and time point are not known.

The chain carries TRBV7-9 and TRBJ2-3; tentatively, D is TRBD2 (6 bases). Trimming took 5 bases from V and 1 from J, leaving 13 bases between them. The CDR3 contains 15 residues. Germline V gives CDR1 SEHNR, CDR2 FQNEAQ (reference sequence). CDR3 sequence (DNA): TGTGCCAGCAGCCCAAGCGGGTTGCGCACAGATACGCAGTATTTT. It specifies CASSPSGLRTDTQYF.

This clonotype has just one count. This chain joins TRBV7-6 and TRBJ2-3; TRBD2 agrees at 7 bases. The CDR3 is made up of 18 amino acids. V gave up 2 bases and J gave up 0 bases; unmatched junction bases: 11. Germline CDR1 is SGHVS and CDR2 is FNYEAQ. The CDR3 region is CASSLYPSSGESTDTQYF. For the CDR3, the DNA is TGTGCCAGCAGCTTATACCCCTCGAGCGGGGAGAGCACAGATACGCAGTATTTT.

The chain recombines TRBV23-1 with TRBJ2-7; D ambiguous. TRBV23-1 is identified as an open reading frame with a role that is uncertain. This CDR3 has 15 amino acids. V lost 0 bases and J 5 bases, leaving 14 bases between the germline ends. CDR3 in amino acids: CASSQSFGLVHEQYV. The CDR3 coding sequence is TGCGCCAGCAGTCAATCGTTCGGGCTCGTCCACGAGCAGTACGTC.

This clonotype appeared many times. The chain has TRBV11-2 and TRBJ2-7; no clear D gene. V was trimmed by 6 bases and J by 2 bases, leaving 5 bases between them. The germline gives CDR1 SGHAT, CDR2 FQNNGV. This CDR3 has 11 residues. CDR3 region: CASSSTYEQYF. In DNA, the CDR3 is TGTGCCAGCAGTTCCACCTACGAGCAGTACTTC.

The chain carries TRBV9 and TRBJ2-3; the D gene could be TRBD1 or TRBD2 (5 bases each). There are 15 residues in the CDR3. Deletions cut 0 bases from V and 3 bases from J, with 11 bases between. The germline gives CDR1 SGDLS, CDR2 YYNGEE. The CDR3 loop reads CASSVAGAGTDTQYF. As DNA, the CDR3 is TGTGCCAGCAGCGTAGCCGGGGCAGGAACAGATACGCAGTATTTT. Full variable domain (outside the CDR3, taken from reference TRBV9 and TRBJ2-3): DSGVTQTPKHLITATGQRVTLRCSPRSGDLSVYWYQQSLDQGLQFLIQYYNGEERAKGNILERFSAQQFPDLHSELNLSSLELGDSALYFCASSVAGAGTDTQYFGPGTRLTVL.

There are a few counts of this clonotype. The J gene is TRBJ2-3, the V gene TRBV28, with TRBD2 as a possible D gene (6 bases). Deletions cut 5 bases from V and 3 bases from J, with 18 bases between. The CDR3 loop spans 16 amino acids. CDR1 and CDR2 from the germline V gene are MDHEN and SYDVKM. Here the CDR3 reads CASSTRGLVATDTQYF. Here the CDR3 DNA reads TGTGCCAGCAGTACCCGGGGGTTAGTGGCGACAGATACGCAGTATTTT.

The chain employs TRBV5-4 and TRBJ2-3; the match to TRBD2 covers 14 bases. V trimming: 3 bases; J trimming: 6 bases; junction bases outside the gene matches: 3. The CDR3 contains 15 residues. Germline assignment: CDR1 SGHNT and CDR2 YYREEE (reference sequence). In nucleotides, the CDR3 is TGTGCCAGCAGCTGGACTAGCGGGGGGTCTGATACGCAGTATTTT. This encodes CASSWTSGGSDTQYF.